The T cell receptor (beta chain) under discussion was sequenced for a study of shared clonotypes between healthy human individuals. Notes on the study in general: Across four donors, naive CD4 shared around 5.4%, naive CD8 under 4%, memory CD4 over 2%, memory CD8 more than 0.35%.

Assay: immunoSEQ multiplex PCR; the TCRdb copy retains only in-frame clones and omits some. This sample carries about 520,000 clones, approximately 94% of them seen once, and the ten largest clones take about 0.067%. Worth noting for this clone: Its antigen is undetermined.

V lost 0 bases to trimming and J lost 3 bases; unmatched junction nucleotides: 6. This CDR3 is built from 17 residues. In germline, CDR1 is SGHRS, CDR2 YFSETQ. The specimen was naive CD4+ T cells sorted from blood. Noted subset: CD45RA+ positively selected. The chain is built from TRBV5-1 and TRBJ1-4; 9 bases line up with TRBD1. The receptor was derived from a woman in her thirties in good health. The chain's CDR3 is CASSLARDRVANEKLFF. CDR3 DNA: TGCGCCAGCAGCTTGGCCCGGGACAGGGTTGCTAATGAAAAACTGTTTTTT.